The rows below give T cell receptor beta chains drawn from one sample of a study of T-cell memory formation after mild COVID-19. TCRdb recomputed calls from the 5' RACE reads with MiXCR, one row per CDR3 protein. The table shows about 270,000 distinct CDR3 sequences, with 15% occurring only once. Input material: PBMCs or a T cell subset sorted from them (not recorded which). The receptor source for this set is an adult woman who had mild COVID-19 (a few samples of this study predate the infection). Cell type and time point are not known. The CDR3 runs from the conserved cysteine through the conserved F or W. The D gene is left open where the match is weak. Not every row has a clone size; where given, it reads once, few, many or a size class.

clone size: .; V gene: TRBV6-2/TRBV6-3; J gene: TRBJ2-7; D gene: .; CDR3 protein: CASSYPLGTSSYEQYF; CDR3 DNA: TGTGCCAGCAGTTACCCCCTCGGGACGTCTTCCTACGAGCAGTACTTC
clone size: .; V gene: TRBV6-4; J gene: TRBJ2-7; D gene: .; CDR3 protein: CASTARGFSEQYF; CDR3 DNA: TGTGCCAGCACTGCTCGGGGTTTTAGCGAGCAGTACTTC
clone size: .; V gene: TRBV6-2/TRBV6-3; J gene: TRBJ1-4; D gene: .; CDR3 protein: CASSKNLFF; CDR3 DNA: TGTGCCAGCAGCAAAAATCTGTTTTTT
clone size: few; V gene: TRBV5-1; J gene: TRBJ2-1; D gene: TRBD2; CDR3 protein: CASSWSGGSYNEQFF; CDR3 DNA: TGCGCCAGCAGCTGGAGCGGGGGGTCCTACAATGAGCAGTTCTTC
clone size: few; V gene: TRBV7-2; J gene: TRBJ2-1; D gene: TRBD2; CDR3 protein: CASSPLAGTEQFF; CDR3 DNA: TGTGCCAGCAGCCCACTAGCGGGAACTGAGCAGTTCTTC
clone size: .; V gene: TRBV3-1; J gene: TRBJ2-7; D gene: TRBD2; CDR3 protein: CASSVVTSGVSYEQYF; CDR3 DNA: TGTGCCAGCAGCGTTGTGACTAGCGGAGTATCCTACGAGCAGTACTTC
clone size: few; V gene: TRBV7-2; J gene: TRBJ1-2; D gene: .; CDR3 protein: CASSLFGVAAKNYGYTF; CDR3 DNA: TGTGCCAGCAGCTTATTCGGCGTGGCAGCAAAAAACTATGGCTACACCTTC
clone size: .; V gene: TRBV25-1; J gene: TRBJ1-1; D gene: .; CDR3 protein: CASSEYRSTEAFF; CDR3 DNA: TGTGCCAGCAGTGAATATAGATCCACTGAAGCTTTCTTT
clone size: .; V gene: TRBV11-2; J gene: TRBJ1-1; D gene: .; CDR3 protein: CASSLQALRAEAFF; CDR3 DNA: TGTGCCAGCAGCTTACAGGCTCTGCGCGCTGAAGCTTTCTTT
clone size: .; V gene: TRBV20-1; J gene: TRBJ2-1; D gene: TRBD2; CDR3 protein: CSARDQTSGRAPQFF; CDR3 DNA: TGCAGTGCTAGAGATCAAACTAGCGGGAGGGCCCCGCAGTTCTTC
clone size: few; V gene: TRBV12-3/TRBV12-4; J gene: TRBJ2-1; D gene: TRBD2; CDR3 protein: CASSDPGLAGGREQFF; CDR3 DNA: TGTGCCAGCAGTGACCCGGGACTAGCGGGGGGGCGTGAGCAGTTCTTC
clone size: .; V gene: TRBV5-1; J gene: TRBJ2-2; D gene: .; CDR3 protein: CASWPDKNTGELFF; CDR3 DNA: TGCGCCAGCTGGCCCGATAAGAACACCGGGGAGCTGTTTTTT
clone size: few; V gene: TRBV7-7; J gene: TRBJ1-1; D gene: .; CDR3 protein: CASSPDTLNTEAFF; CDR3 DNA: TGTGCTAGCAGCCCCGACACTCTGAACACTGAAGCTTTCTTT
clone size: many; V gene: TRBV12-3/TRBV12-4; J gene: TRBJ1-6; D gene: TRBD1; CDR3 protein: CASSSRGQPNSPLHF; CDR3 DNA: TGTGCCAGCAGTTCCCGGGGACAGCCAAATTCACCCCTCCACTTT
clone size: .; V gene: TRBV12-3/TRBV12-4; J gene: TRBJ2-7; D gene: .; CDR3 protein: CASSHLWGAYEQYF; CDR3 DNA: TGTGCCAGCAGCCACCTCTGGGGGGCATACGAGCAGTACTTC